The 17 T cell receptor beta chains listed next were all sequenced from one sample in a study of blood T cell repertoires in COVID-19. The table came from immunoSEQ multiplex PCR; TCRdb's copy has only in-frame clones and leaves some out. In the table there are about 17,000 clones, roughly 87% of which are singletons. The sample was peripheral blood. All receptors derive from a man aged 60-69 years with active COVID-19.

J is TRBJ2-1 and V is TRBV3-1 (or the pseudogene TRBV3-2), with D possibly matching TRBD1 (6 bases). The V end lost 4 bases, the J end lost 1 base, and 8 bases lay between the germline ends. The CDR3 sequence is 14 residues long. Looked up from germline, CDR1 is LGHDT and CDR2 is YNNKEL (reference sequence). This chain's CDR3 is CASSPGTSYNEQFF. In DNA, the CDR3 is TGTGCCAGCAGCCCTGGGACATCCTACAATGAGCAGTTCTTC.

The chain carries TRBV7-9 and TRBJ1-4; unclear D gene. From germline, CDR1 is SEHNR and CDR2 FQNEAQ (reference sequence). V shed 5 bases and J shed 0 bases, with 10 bases lying between them. This CDR3 region has 15 residues. This CDR3 is CASSHPSTTNEKLFF. In nucleotides, the CDR3 is TGTGCCAGCAGCCACCCCAGTACAACTAATGAAAAACTGTTTTTT.

This chain links TRBV19 with TRBJ2-1, with 12 bases lining up with TRBD2. This CDR3 has 15 residues. Germline V CDR1 and CDR2: LNHDA, SQIVND (reference sequence). V was clipped by 5 bases and J by 6 bases; unmatched bases: 5. The CDR3 sequence is CASSPRTSGVNEQFF. The CDR3 coding sequence is TGTGCCAGTAGTCCCCGGACTAGCGGGGTCAATGAGCAGTTCTTC.

The chain is built from TRBV6-2 or TRBV6-3 and TRBJ1-5; unclear D gene. The germline CDR1 and CDR2 sequences are MNHEY and SVGEGT. Trimming stripped 2 bases from V and 7 bases from J, with 15 bases between. The CDR3 spans 15 residues. CDR3 protein: CASSYGVQRSQPQHF. The CDR3 DNA sequence: TGTGCCAGCAGTTACGGGGTACAGCGGAGCCAGCCCCAGCATTTT.

The V and J genes are TRBV5-1 and TRBJ2-2, with 8 bases fitting TRBD1. CDR1 SGHRS and CDR2 YFSETQ come from the germline V gene. The ends lost 0 bases at V and 5 bases at J; junction bases unmatched: 3. The CDR3 runs 15 residues. CDR3 loop: CASSLGQGATGELFF. Here the CDR3 DNA reads TGCGCCAGCAGCTTGGGGCAGGGGGCTACCGGGGAGCTGTTTTTT.

The CDR3 sequence is CASSERGNQPQHF. The CDR3, as DNA: TGTGCCAGCAGTGAAAGGGGGAATCAGCCCCAGCATTTT. This chain uses TRBV6-1 with TRBJ1-5; D possibly corresponds to TRBD1 (6 bases). CDR1 and CDR2 from the germline V gene are MNHNS and SASEGT. Between the trimmed V and J ends, which lost 2 bases and 4 bases, there was a span of 6 bases. The CDR3 is 13 residues long.

V and J are TRBV7-6 and TRBJ1-2, with D unclear. From germline, CDR1 is SGHVS and CDR2 FNYEAQ. V shed 1 base and J shed 0 bases, with 15 bases lying between them. The CDR3 sequence is 17 residues long. The CDR3 reads CASSLGRGGQANYGYTF. DNA of the CDR3: TGTGCCAGCAGCTTAGGTCGGGGAGGGCAAGCTAACTATGGCTACACCTTC.

The V gene is TRBV19, the J gene TRBJ1-4; a possible D gene is TRBD1 (5 bases). The CDR3 contains 14 residues. CDR1 and CDR2 (germline): LNHDA, SQIVND (reference sequence). V lost 4 bases and J lost 4, with 10 bases in between. The CDR3 protein is CASSRGRSNEKLFF. The CDR3 DNA sequence: TGTGCCAGTAGTAGGGGCAGGAGTAATGAAAAACTGTTTTTT.

The genes are TRBV24-1 and TRBJ2-3, with 14 bases that match TRBD2. V shed 4 bases and J 4 bases; nucleotides not matched to a gene: 12. In germline, CDR1 is KGHDR, CDR2 SFDVKD. CDR3 length: 19 residues. The CDR3 loop is CATSDRRTSGRWAADTQYF. CDR3 bases: TGTGCCACCAGTGACCGCAGGACTAGCGGGAGGTGGGCCGCAGATACGCAGTATTTT.

About this clone itself: Compared with germline, one end of the junction differs, possibly owing to a read error. The rearrangement links TRBV15 to TRBJ1-1, with 11 bases matching TRBD1. This CDR3 spans 14 amino acids. CDR1 is LNHNV, CDR2 YYDKDF, per germline (reference sequence). DNA for the CDR3: TGTGCCACCAGCATCACCGGACAGGGGGCGGTTTTGATCTTT. This sequence encodes CATSITGQGAVLIF.

The chain combines TRBV4-2 with TRBJ1-2, with 10 positions matching TRBD1. Germline V gene sequence: CDR1 LGHNA, CDR2 YNFKEQ. The CDR3 loop spans 15 amino acids. With 1 base clipped from V and 2 bases from J, the junction kept 1 base outside the gene matches. CDR3 sequence reads: CASSQADRGNYGYTF. The CDR3 coding sequence is TGTGCCAGCAGCCAAGCGGACAGGGGGAACTATGGCTACACCTTC.

Of note for this clone: Lacking the conserved final phenylalanine or tryptophan, this CDR3 likely reflects a read error. Because the CDR3's place on the DNA is in doubt, the DNA is left out and the CDR3 is given as listed by TCRdb. The chain is built from TRBV24-1 and TRBJ2-7; the table's D call, TRBD1, was not checked against the DNA. Germline V gives CDR1 KGHDR, CDR2 SFDVKD. 10 amino acids form the CDR3, both terminal residues included. CDR3 residues: CATSDSWAPL.

This clone has only a few counts. This chain joins TRBV19 and TRBJ1-2, with 8 bases aligning to TRBD1. V lost 9 bases, J lost 4 bases, and 10 bases stayed unmatched. Per the germline V gene, CDR1 is LNHDA and CDR2 is SQIVND (reference sequence). CDR3 length equals 14 residues. The CDR3 here is CASSGGRRAYGYTF. The CDR3 bases are TGTGCCAGCTCAGGGGGCAGGAGGGCCTATGGCTACACCTTC.

This clone was seen only a few times. The J gene is TRBJ1-1, the V gene TRBV29-1, with D possibly matching TRBD1 (6 bases). The CDR3 totals 12 residues. CDR1 is SQVTM, CDR2 ANQGSEA, per germline. V was cut by 7 bases and J by 4 bases, with 13 bases left in between. As DNA, the CDR3 is TGCAGCGGCGGACAGATGGGCACTGAAGCTTTCTTT. Protein: CSGGQMGTEAFF.

This sequence joins TRBV6-6 and TRBJ2-7, with 11 bases fitting TRBD1. Germline V gene lookup returns CDR1 MNHNY and CDR2 SVGAGI (reference sequence). Trimming at V came to 7 bases and at J to 7 bases, leaving 6 bases not matched to a gene. The CDR3 has 13 amino acids. This chain's CDR3 is CASTGQGAQEQYF. Here the CDR3 DNA reads TGTGCCAGCACAGGACAGGGGGCCCAAGAGCAGTACTTC.

V gene TRBV6-5 combines with J gene TRBJ1-1, with 8 bases matching TRBD1. CDR1 and CDR2 from the germline V gene are MNHEY and SVGAGI. This CDR3 is built from 15 residues. V lost 6 bases and J lost 3; bases outside the gene matches: 9. CDR3 coding DNA: TGTGCCAGCAGGGATGGGACAGGAGTCTACACTGAAGCTTTCTTT. Translating gives CASRDGTGVYTEAFF.

The chain uses TRBV14 and TRBJ2-1; 8 bases fit TRBD1. J was trimmed by 15 bases and V by 4 bases; bases with no gene match: 14. This CDR3 contains 14 residues. The germline gives CDR1 SGHDN, CDR2 FVKESK. The CDR3 DNA follows: TGTGCCAGCAGCCGCCTCCCTGGGGGACAGGCCGTGTTCTTC. As protein: CASSRLPGGQAVFF.